This TCR beta chain came from a study of ipilimumab plus nivolumab after autologous stem cell transplantation. Looking at the study overall: Typical patient got 5 or 6 ipilimumab doses and about eight nivolumab doses (median). The DLBCL cohort had primary refractory and relapsed disease, with 18-month progression-free survival of approximately 87% and 28%. Study-wide points: The authors say TCR, Treg and microbiome findings warrant further study.

This clone was counted a single time. What it recognizes is unknown. This CDR3 region has 15 residues. Germline V gene data show CDR1 as SGHTA and CDR2 as FQGNSA. V trimming: 5 bases; J trimming: 7 bases; junction bases outside the gene matches: 5. Profiling relied on immunoSEQ multiplex PCR, and the TCRdb table lists in-frame clones only, not all of them. The profile covers some 25,000 clones, with around 84% appearing a single time and around 5.2% taken by the ten largest. The chain links TRBV7-2 to TRBJ2-3; 14 positions agree with TRBD2. The source of this sequence is a male donor with diffuse large B-cell lymphoma. Here the sequenced sample was PBMCs, taken in a trial of ipilimumab plus nivolumab as post-transplant consolidation. As DNA, the CDR3 is TGTGCCAGCAGCGCTGGACTAGCGGGGGGATATACGCAGTATTTT. The encoded protein is CASSAGLAGGYTQYF.